This passage covers 20 T cell receptor beta chains from one sample sequenced in a study of identical twins. TCRdb called the 5' RACE reads again in MiXCR, with one record for every CDR3 protein. The top ten hold about 4.1% of the sample, which has around 250,000 distinct CDR3 sequences, roughly 13% seen once. The sample was also linked to a second study, of yellow fever vaccine responses in identical twins.

The sequenced sample was memory (CD45RO+) T cells sorted from blood. All receptors come from a woman aged 18-35 years in good health.

The chain links TRBV14 to TRBJ2-4; 7 bases are shared with TRBD1. The CDR3 has 13 residues. The germline V gene has CDR1 SGHDN and CDR2 FVKESK. V was clipped by 1 base and J by 6 bases; unmatched bases: 0. The CDR3 here is CASSQAGGNIQYF. CDR3 in DNA: TGTGCCAGCAGCCAAGCAGGGGGAAACATTCAGTACTTC.

The V and J genes are TRBV12-3 or TRBV12-4 and TRBJ1-4; 10 bases are a match to TRBD1. V shed 6 bases and J 6 bases; nucleotides not matched to a gene: 13. This CDR3 region has 17 residues. The chain's CDR3 is CASREGRDRGWYEKLFF. The CDR3, as DNA: TGTGCCAGCAGAGAAGGCCGGGACAGGGGTTGGTATGAAAAACTGTTTTTT.

The table lists this clonotype with many counts. The chain links TRBV24-1 to TRBJ2-3; D is unclear. The CDR3 totals 13 residues. With 1 base removed from V and 2 bases from J, the gap between germline ends came to 3 bases. Germline CDR1 and CDR2: KGHDR and SFDVKD. CDR3 sequence (DNA): TGTGCCACCAGTGATTTCTACACAGATACGCAGTATTTT. It yields the protein CATSDFYTDTQYF.

The chain couples TRBV3-1 to TRBJ2-3; D is unclear. This CDR3 spans 14 amino acids. In germline, CDR1 is LGHDT, CDR2 YNNKEL (reference sequence). The ends were cut back, 1 base at V and 7 bases at J, with 12 bases in the middle. The CDR3 here is CASSQGGETNTQYF. CDR3 DNA sequence: TGTGCCAGCAGCCAAGGAGGCGAGACAAATACGCAGTATTTT.

With respect to this clonotype: A read error may produce the germline difference seen at one junction end. The chain links TRBV27 to TRBJ2-1, with D uncertain. Germline values: CDR1 MNHEY, CDR2 SMNVEV (reference sequence). CDR3 length: 13 amino acids. CDR3 loop: CASSFYSDNEQFF. In DNA, the CDR3 is TGTGCCAGCAGTTTTTACTCCGACAATGAGCAGTTCTTC.

This clonotype was observed many times. This chain connects TRBV28 to TRBJ2-7, with D possibly TRBD2 on 7 matching bases. CDR3 length equals 12 residues. Germline V CDR1 and CDR2: MDHEN, SYDVKM. Trimming cost V 8 bases and J 6 bases, with 14 bases left between them. DNA of the CDR3: TGTGCCAGCTCCGGGGGGCGATTCGAGCAGTACTTC. Translated: CASSGGRFEQYF. The complete variable domain, with remaining parts taken from reference TRBV28 and TRBJ2-7, reads DVKVTQSSRYLVKRTGEKVFLECVQDMDHENMFWYRQDPGLGLRLIYFSYDVKMKEKGDIPEGYSVSREKKERFSLILESASTNQTSMYLCASSGGRFEQYFGPGTRLTVT.

This clonotype was found many times. The rearrangement uses TRBV5-6 and TRBJ1-2; 11 bases line up with TRBD1. Trimming cost V 1 base and J 2 bases; bases outside gene matches: 4. Looked up from germline, CDR1 is SGHDT and CDR2 is YYEEEE. This CDR3 has 16 amino acids. CDR3 DNA: TGTGCCAGCAGCTTGCCGGGACAGGGGGGCAACTATGGCTACACCTTC. This codes for CASSLPGQGGNYGYTF. The whole variable domain, filled in from reference TRBV5-6 and TRBJ1-2, reads DAGVTQSPTHLIKTRGQQVTLRCSPKSGHDTVSWYQQALGQGPQFIFQYYEEEERQRGNFPDRFSGHQFPNYSSELNVNALLLGDSALYLCASSLPGQGGNYGYTFGSGTRLTVV.

The chain employs TRBV4-3 and TRBJ2-1; 9 bases match TRBD2. With V trimmed by 2 bases and J by 7 bases, 15 bases remained unmatched. Looked up from germline, CDR1 is LGHNA and CDR2 is YSLEER. This CDR3 comprises 18 residues. CDR3 nucleotides: TGCGCCAGCAGCCAAACCCCTGGTAGCGGGAGTAAGGGGAATGAGCAGTTCTTC. Translating it yields CASSQTPGSGSKGNEQFF.

The genes are TRBV2 and TRBJ1-2; D uncertain. Trimming removed 6 bases at V and 5 bases at J, with 13 bases between. CDR3 size: 13 residues. Germline-derived CDR1 and CDR2 are SNHLY and FYNNEI. The CDR3, as DNA: TGTGCCAGCAGGGAGGACGGTCCATATGGCTACACCTTC. It is translated as CASREDGPYGYTF. Supplemented by reference TRBV2 and TRBJ1-2, the full variable domain reads EPEVTQTPSHQVTQMGQEVILRCVPISNHLYFYWYRQILGQKVEFLVSFYNNEISEKSEIFDDQFSVERPDGSNFTLKIRSTKLEDSAMYFCASREDGPYGYTFGSGTRLTVV.

This clonotype was recorded many times. The chain carries TRBV29-1 and TRBJ1-1, with D uncertain. V gave up 7 bases and J gave up 6 bases, with 9 bases separating them. The CDR3 is made up of 10 amino acids. CDR1 and CDR2 from the germline V gene are SQVTM and ANQGSEA. The CDR3 here is CSAGGAEAFF. The CDR3 DNA sequence: TGCAGCGCCGGCGGCGCTGAAGCTTTCTTT.

This clonotype was counted only a few times. This chain links TRBV6-4 with TRBJ2-3, with D possibly being TRBD1 or TRBD2 (6 bases each). CDR3 size: 15 residues. Per germline, CDR1 MRHNA and CDR2 SNTAGT. V lost 6 bases and J lost 0, with 13 bases in between. The DNA for the CDR3 is TGTGCCAGCAGCCCCGAGGGGGGAAGCACAGATACGCAGTATTTT. This translates into CASSPEGGSTDTQYF.

This clonotype was found many times. This sequence joins TRBV3-1 and TRBJ2-4, with 8 positions matching TRBD1. The CDR3 covers 14 residues. CDR1 and CDR2 (germline): LGHDT, YNNKEL (reference sequence). Trimming at V came to 3 bases and at J to 7 bases, leaving 5 bases not matched to a gene. The CDR3 coding sequence is TGTGCCAGCAGCCACGGACAGGGTGTCAACATTCAGTACTTC. Residues: CASSHGQGVNIQYF.

The rearrangement links TRBV10-3 to TRBJ2-1; D may be TRBD1 (6 bases). V lost 4 bases to trimming and J lost 7 bases, with 17 bases between them. There are 15 residues in the CDR3. Germline loops: CDR1 ENHRY, CDR2 SYGVKD. In nucleotides, the CDR3 is TGTGCCATCAGTGCCTATCGAAGGGGGTTGAATGAGCAGTTCTTC. Translated: CAISAYRRGLNEQFF.

This rearrangement joins TRBV6-1 to TRBJ2-4, with TRBD1 as a possible D gene (6 bases). The germline gives CDR1 MNHNS, CDR2 SASEGT. This CDR3 has 14 amino acids. V dropped 5 bases and J dropped 6 bases, with 14 bases sitting between them. CDR3 in DNA: TGTGCCAGCAGTCCCGGGACAAGATCAAACATTCAGTACTTC. Translating it yields CASSPGTRSNIQYF.

This clonotype was seen more than once but under ten times. This chain joins TRBV20-1 and TRBJ1-1, with no clear D. CDR3 length: 12 residues. Trimming pared 6 bases from V and 7 bases from J, leaving 15 bases between. Germline values: CDR1 DFQATT, CDR2 SNEGSKA (reference sequence). In nucleotides, the CDR3 is TGCAGTGCCATGGTGGACCCGGGTGAAGCTTTCTTT. Protein sequence: CSAMVDPGEAFF.

The V and J genes are TRBV6-1 and TRBJ1-5; 11 bases fit TRBD1. Germline CDR1 and CDR2: MNHNS and SASEGT. This CDR3 region has 15 residues. The junction had 5 bases not matched to a gene; V was cut back by 5 bases and J by 5 bases. The CDR3 DNA reads TGTGCCAGCAGTCGGGGGACAGGGGGTCATCAGCCCCAGCATTTT. Its protein is CASSRGTGGHQPQHF.

V gene TRBV7-9 combines with J gene TRBJ1-1; 9 nucleotides align to TRBD1. The CDR3 spans 15 residues. Looked up from germline, CDR1 is SEHNR and CDR2 is FQNEAQ (reference sequence). With V trimmed by 1 base and J by 6 bases, 6 bases remained unmatched. The CDR3 nucleotides are TGTGCCAGCAGCTTAGGACAGGGGGGCGACGCTGAAGCTTTCTTT. Translation: CASSLGQGGDAEAFF.

This clonotype was picked up many times. This rearrangement joins TRBV6-1 to TRBJ2-7; D assignment may be TRBD1 or TRBD2 (5 bases each). The CDR3 length is 15 residues. V lost 5 bases to trimming and J lost 5 bases, with 19 bases between them. Germline loops: CDR1 MNHNS, CDR2 SASEGT. CDR3 loop: CASSPLVGGADEQYF. CDR3 DNA: TGTGCCAGCAGTCCCCTTGTTGGGGGTGCTGACGAGCAGTACTTC.

This clonotype was observed a handful of times. The rearrangement joins TRBV12-3 or TRBV12-4 to TRBJ1-1; 7 bases line up with TRBD1. V lost 7 bases, J lost 1 base, and 9 bases stayed unmatched. The CDR3 extends over 15 amino acids. CDR3 sequence reads: CASTQNDRANTEAFF. The DNA of the CDR3 is TGTGCCAGCACGCAAAATGACAGGGCGAACACTGAAGCTTTCTTT.

This clonotype was counted only a few times. The CDR3 bases are TGCAGTGGGAAGCTGGGAAGAGGCACTGAAGCTTTCTTT. Its translation: CSGKLGRGTEAFF. This rearrangement joins TRBV29-1 to TRBJ1-1; no definite D call. The CDR3 has 13 amino acids. The germline CDR1 and CDR2 sequences are SQVTM and ANQGSEA.